This passage covers 4 T cell receptor beta chains from one sample sequenced in a study of blood T cell repertoires in COVID-19. Sequencing was performed with immunoSEQ multiplex PCR; in TCRdb, only in-frame clones are kept and a portion is missing. The data hold 310,000 or so clones, with around 87% observed a single time. The source material was peripheral blood. The receptors come from a woman aged 25 to 39 who had recovered from COVID-19.

This clone was counted many times. The chain recombines TRBV27 with TRBJ1-1, with 8 bases lining up with TRBD1. After removal of 5 bases from V and 7 bases from J, the junction contained 9 bases not matched to a gene. CDR3 size: 14 residues. From germline, CDR1 is MNHEY and CDR2 SMNVEV (reference sequence). In nucleotides, the CDR3 is TGTGCCAGCAGTCTTGACAGGGGTTGGAATGAAGCTTTCTTT. Residues: CASSLDRGWNEAFF.

The chain carries TRBV3-1 (or the pseudogene TRBV3-2) and TRBJ2-3; 11 bases agree with TRBD2. V dropped 10 bases and J dropped 0; count of bases not matched to a gene: 9. The CDR3 is 16 residues long. Germline V gene data show CDR1 as LGHDT and CDR2 as YNNKEL (reference sequence). The CDR3 spells CATSTGTSGSTDTQYF. DNA of the CDR3: TGTGCCACCTCGACCGGGACTAGCGGAAGCACAGATACGCAGTATTTT.

V gene TRBV12-5 combines with J gene TRBJ1-6; D remains unclear. The CDR3 is 11 amino acids. The ends were cut back, 8 bases at V and 8 bases at J, with 7 bases in the middle. Germline CDR1 and CDR2: LGHNT and FRNRAP. CDR3 bases: TGTGCTAGTTCCCGTGATTCACCCCTCCACTTT. Residues: CASSRDSPLHF.

The rearrangement uses TRBV5-1 and TRBJ1-5; no firm D call. Germline V gives CDR1 SGHRS, CDR2 YFSETQ. Trimming cost V 0 bases and J 4 bases, with 14 bases left between them. This CDR3 has 16 residues. The CDR3 nucleotides are TGCGCCAGCAGCTTGGGAGCTGGGGAGTTTAATCAGCCCCAGCATTTT. Its translation is CASSLGAGEFNQPQHF. Drawing the rest from reference TRBV5-1 and TRBJ1-5, the complete variable domain is KAGVTQTPRYLIKTRGQQVTLSCSPISGHRSVSWYQQTPGQGLQFLFEYFSETQRNKGNFPGRFSGRQFSNSRSEMNVSTLELGDSALYLCASSLGAGEFNQPQHFGDGTRLSIL.